The following is a T cell receptor beta chain sequence with its context. Here immunoSEQ multiplex PCR was the method, and the copy in TCRdb shows in-frame clones only, minus some. Of about 2.4 million clones listed, around 94% were seen once; the top ten hold 0.14%. CDR1 MNHEY and CDR2 SMNVEV come from the germline V gene (reference sequence). The ends lost 2 bases at V and 3 bases at J; junction bases unmatched: 8. The CDR3 runs 18 residues. This specimen belongs to a study of shared clonotypes between healthy human individuals. The source is a man between 18 and 35 years old in good health. Input material: naive CD4+ T cells sorted from blood. The sample's subset: CD45RA+ positively selected. V usage is TRBV27 and J usage is TRBJ1-6; 9 bases map to TRBD1. This CDR3 is CASSLSGQGFGYNSPLHF. CDR3 coding DNA: TGTGCCAGCAGTTTAAGCGGACAGGGGTTTGGCTATAATTCACCCCTCCACTTT.